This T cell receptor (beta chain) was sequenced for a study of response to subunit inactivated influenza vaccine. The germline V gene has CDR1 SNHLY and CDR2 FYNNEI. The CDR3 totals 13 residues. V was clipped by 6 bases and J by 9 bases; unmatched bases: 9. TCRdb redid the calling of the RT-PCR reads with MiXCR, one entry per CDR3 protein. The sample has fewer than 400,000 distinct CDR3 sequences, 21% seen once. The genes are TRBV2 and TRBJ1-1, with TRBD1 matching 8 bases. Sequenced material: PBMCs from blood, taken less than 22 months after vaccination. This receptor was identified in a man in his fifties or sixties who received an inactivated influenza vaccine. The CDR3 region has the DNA TGTGCCAGCAGCCAGGGGACAGGAGAGAAAGCTTTCTTT. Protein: CASSQGTGEKAFF. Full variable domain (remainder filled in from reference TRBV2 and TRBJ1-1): EPEVTQTPSHQVTQMGQEVILRCVPISNHLYFYWYRQILGQKVEFLVSFYNNEISEKSEIFDDQFSVERPDGSNFTLKIRSTKLEDSAMYFCASSQGTGEKAFFGQGTRLTVV.